The sequence of this T cell receptor (beta chain) was determined in a study of blood T cell repertoires in COVID-19. Turning to the study itself: Specimens from acute and convalescent COVID-19 originated in the United States, Italy and Spain.

Original processing notes: Researchers report that nucleated cell counts were estimated from reference gene primer amplification. Produced via immunoSEQ multiplex PCR; TCRdb's table is partial and in-frame only. That table supplies the V and J calls and clone size; D and trimming were determined from the DNA. The sample lists about 180,000 clones; about 86% were seen once. Germline loops: CDR1 MNHEY, CDR2 SVGAGI. The CDR3 length is 15 residues. Trimming shortened V by 5 bases and J by 2 bases, and 14 bases separated the two germline ends. V usage is TRBV6-5 and J usage is TRBJ2-3; no reliable D call. This TCR derives from a man aged 45-65 years with active or convalescent COVID-19. The source material was peripheral blood. CDR3 DNA sequence: TGTGCCAGCAGTCTAGACGGAACTAACACAGATACGCAGTATTTT. It codes for CASSLDGTNTDTQYF.